This T cell receptor beta chain came from a study of cytomegalovirus exposure and HLA in healthy donors. General study findings and limits: 150 to 200 TCR beta chains were listed as cytomegalovirus-associated. Sequencing likely generated an artifact that appeared as a cluster of highly shared sequence variants.

This clone was found a few times. Its antigen is still unknown. PCR primers comprised 60 Vbeta and 13 Jbeta primers. Method: immunoSEQ multiplex PCR; TCRdb's copy keeps in-frame clones and lacks some. This repertoire shows around 200,000 clones, 70% found once; its top ten account for less than 3%. The sequence was obtained from a man between 35 and 55 years old in good health and CMV-seropositive. Material for sequencing was PBMCs.

CDR3 region: CATSIQGRGGTEAFF. In nucleotides, the CDR3 is TGTGCCACCAGCATACAGGGTAGGGGCGGCACTGAAGCTTTCTTT. The chain employs TRBV15 and TRBJ1-1; TRBD1 might be the D (6 bases). V dropped 4 bases and J dropped 4 bases, with 16 bases sitting between them. Germline CDR1 LNHNV, CDR2 YYDKDF (reference sequence). The CDR3 sequence is 15 residues long.